This record covers a single T cell receptor (beta chain). The antigen is undetermined. Losses at the gene ends were 0 bases for V and 0 bases for J; bases not matched to a gene: 4. In germline, CDR1 is SGHRS, CDR2 YFSETQ. CDR3 length: 18 amino acids. This sample was included in a study of cytomegalovirus exposure and HLA in healthy donors. Study-level results: Researchers catalogued about 150 TCR beta chains as cytomegalovirus-associated. With DRB1 most and HLA-C fewest, TCR association rates differed between HLA loci in a later analysis. A missense DCLRE1C variant was associated with V- and J-gene trimming of TCR beta chains in a later analysis, and an independent cohort replicated the association.

The primer mix had 60 Vbeta and 13 Jbeta primers. Repertoires were generated with immunoSEQ multiplex PCR, while TCRdb's copy carries only in-frame clones and drops some. The sample includes under 200,000 clones, roughly 73% of them seen just once. The chain joins TRBV5-1 to TRBJ2-4; 12 bases line up with TRBD2. This TCR derives from a woman in her twenties or thirties in good health and CMV-seronegative. Sample: PBMCs. The CDR3 nucleotides are TGCGCCAGCAGCTTGGAAGGACTAGCGGGGCTAGCCAAAAACATTCAGTACTTC. It is translated as CASSLEGLAGLAKNIQYF. Supplemented by reference TRBV5-1 and TRBJ2-4, the full variable domain reads KAGVTQTPRYLIKTRGQQVTLSCSPISGHRSVSWYQQTPGQGLQFLFEYFSETQRNKGNFPGRFSGRQFSNSRSEMNVSTLELGDSALYLCASSLEGLAGLAKNIQYFGAGTRLSVL.